The 6 T cell receptor beta chains reported below all come from one sample, sequenced in a study of T cell responses to AZD1222 COVID-19 vaccine. Only in-frame clones appear in the TCRdb table, and some are missing; sequencing was by immunoSEQ multiplex PCR. Of around 100,000 clones in the sample, 75% to 95% were seen once. The source was peripheral blood, collected on day 0 of AZD1222 vaccination. These receptors were obtained from an adult in good health.

The chain combines TRBV19 with TRBJ1-1; the D gene is possibly TRBD1 (5 bases). The length of the CDR3 is 13 residues. Trimming cost V 5 bases and J 1 base, with 8 bases left between them. Per the germline V gene, CDR1 is LNHDA and CDR2 is SQIVND (reference sequence). The CDR3 loop reads CASSPTGNTEAFF. In DNA form, the CDR3 reads TGTGCCAGTAGTCCCACAGGGAACACTGAAGCTTTCTTT.

This sequence joins TRBV15 and TRBJ1-5; TRBD1 matches 10 bases. Trimming removed 5 bases from V and 3 bases from J; junction bases left unmatched: 10. Germline-derived CDR1 and CDR2 are LNHNV and YYDKDF (reference sequence). CDR3 length: 17 amino acids. CDR3 coding DNA: TGTGCCACCAGCCGAGCCCGGGACAGGGGTGACAATCAGCCCCAGCATTTT. The encoded protein is CATSRARDRGDNQPQHF.

The chain couples TRBV29-1 to TRBJ2-5, with 10 bases fitting TRBD2. The ends lost 6 bases at V and 5 bases at J; junction bases unmatched: 9. This CDR3 contains 14 residues. CDR1 and CDR2 from the germline V gene are SQVTM and ANQGSEA. The CDR3, as DNA: TGCAGCGTATCAGGGACTAGCGTAAGGGAGACCCAGTACTTC. Translation: CSVSGTSVRETQYF.

This chain connects TRBV6-5 to TRBJ2-5, with a tentative D call TRBD2 (5 bases). The CDR3 length is 14 residues. The germline V gene encodes CDR1 MNHEY and CDR2 SVGAGI. The V and J ends lost 6 bases and 3 bases respectively, with 14 bases between them. This CDR3 is CASRSALGKETQYF. Written as DNA, the CDR3 is TGTGCCAGCAGAAGCGCACTAGGGAAAGAGACCCAGTACTTC.

The V call is TRBV7-2, the J call TRBJ1-3, with D possibly matching TRBD1 (5 bases). Trimming removed 4 bases from V and 5 bases from J, with 18 bases in between. Per germline, CDR1 SGHTA and CDR2 FQGNSA. The CDR3 runs to 16 residues. CDR3 in DNA: TGTGCCAGCAGCTCGGCAACCGGTGGGGGGAGAAACACCATATATTTT. Translation gives CASSSATGGGRNTIYF.

This chain joins TRBV7-9 and TRBJ2-7; D is unclear. CDR1 and CDR2 from the germline V gene are SEHNR and FQNEAQ (reference sequence). The CDR3 runs to 12 residues. Trimming cost V 1 base and J 6 bases, with 7 bases left between them. The CDR3 DNA follows: TGTGCCAGCAGCTTAGGCCTAGGCGAGCAGTACTTC. It translates to CASSLGLGEQYF. The full variable domain, rest sourced from reference TRBV7-9 and TRBJ2-7, is DTGVSQNPRHKITKRGQNVTFRCDPISEHNRLYWYRQTLGQGPEFLTYFQNEAQLEKSRLLSDRFSAERPKGSFSTLEIQRTEQGDSAMYLCASSLGLGEQYFGPGTRLTVT.